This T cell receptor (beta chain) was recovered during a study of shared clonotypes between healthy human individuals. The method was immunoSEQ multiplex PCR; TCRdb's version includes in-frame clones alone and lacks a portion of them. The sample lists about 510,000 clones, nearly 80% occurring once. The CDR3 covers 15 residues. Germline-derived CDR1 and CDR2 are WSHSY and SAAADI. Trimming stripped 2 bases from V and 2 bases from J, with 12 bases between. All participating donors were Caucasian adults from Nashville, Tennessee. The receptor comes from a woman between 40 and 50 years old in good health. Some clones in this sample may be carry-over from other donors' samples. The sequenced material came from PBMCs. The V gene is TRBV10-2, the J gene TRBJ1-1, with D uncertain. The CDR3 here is CASSEHGGRNTEAFF. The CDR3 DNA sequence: TGCGCCAGCAGTGAGCACGGCGGAAGAAACACTGAAGCTTTCTTT.